These 12 T cell receptor beta chains share one sample of origin, sequenced in a study of cytomegalovirus exposure and HLA in healthy donors. In the PCR, 60 Vbeta and 13 Jbeta primers were used. TCRdb's table, derived via immunoSEQ multiplex PCR, lists solely in-frame clones and lacks some. The sample yields about 130,000 clones, of which the top ten take up 1.5% to 2%. Sequencing was performed on PBMCs. The origin of the receptors is a woman aged 40 to 50 in good health and CMV-seropositive.

V gene TRBV5-4 combines with J gene TRBJ1-2; TRBD1 might be the D (6 bases). The CDR3 is made up of 15 amino acids. V was trimmed by 6 bases and J by 0 bases, leaving 15 bases between them. Germline V gives CDR1 SGHNT, CDR2 YYREEE (reference sequence). CDR3 amino acids: CASNIDGGPNYGYTF. Here the CDR3 DNA reads TGTGCCAGCAACATCGACGGGGGGCCTAACTATGGCTACACCTTC.

This chain's CDR3 is CASSLLSDTQYF. The CDR3 nucleotides read TGTGCCAGCAGCTTACTGTCAGATACGCAGTATTTT. The chain combines TRBV7-2 with TRBJ2-3; no clear D. Germline V lookup: CDR1 SGHTA, CDR2 FQGNSA. This CDR3 region has 12 residues. V dropped 2 bases and J dropped 4 bases, with 4 bases sitting between them.

The chain joins TRBV5-1 to TRBJ2-5; D gene uncertain. This CDR3 comprises 11 residues. Trimming cost V 2 bases and J 3 bases, with 2 bases left between them. Germline CDR1 is SGHRS and CDR2 is YFSETQ. CDR3 loop: CASSFEETQYF. The DNA for the CDR3 is TGCGCCAGCAGCTTCGAAGAGACCCAGTACTTC.

The V call is TRBV6-5, the J call TRBJ2-2, with 7 bases lining up with TRBD1. Unmatched junction bases numbered 13, after V lost 10 bases and J lost 5 bases. The CDR3 has 15 amino acids. The V gene's germline CDR1 is MNHEY and CDR2 SVGAGI. CDR3 nucleotide sequence: TGTGCCACCAAAGGGACAGCTGGTGGTACCGGGGAGCTGTTTTTT. This sequence encodes CATKGTAGGTGELFF.

The chain couples TRBV6-1 to TRBJ2-7; weak D call: TRBD1 (5 bases). Per the germline V gene, CDR1 is MNHNS and CDR2 is SASEGT. This CDR3 spans 15 amino acids. Trimming took off 6 bases at V and 0 bases at J, with 15 bases between the two ends. The DNA of the CDR3 is TGTGCCAGCAGCATCTTCGGACAAGACTCCTACGAGCAGTACTTC. As protein: CASSIFGQDSYEQYF.

The gene calls are TRBV5-1 and TRBJ2-1, with TRBD1 matching over 8 bases. Per germline, CDR1 SGHRS and CDR2 YFSETQ. The CDR3 runs 17 residues. The trim removed 1 base at V and 4 bases at J, leaving 10 bases unmatched. The CDR3 spells CASSLHAGTGTYNEQFF. CDR3 nucleotides: TGCGCCAGCAGCTTGCATGCCGGGACAGGTACATACAATGAGCAGTTCTTC.

The chain has TRBV4-1 and TRBJ1-2, with D hard to call. CDR1 is MGHRA, CDR2 YSYEKL, per germline. The length of the CDR3 is 15 residues. Between the trimmed V and J ends, which lost 0 bases and 0 bases, there was a span of 8 bases. CDR3 amino acids: CASSQDSGTNYGYTF. CDR3 in DNA: TGCGCCAGCAGCCAAGACTCCGGGACTAACTATGGCTACACCTTC.

The chain employs TRBV6-6 and TRBJ1-5; the D is unclear. V was clipped by 6 bases and J by 4 bases, with 19 bases between them. Looked up from germline, CDR1 is MNHNY and CDR2 is SVGAGI (reference sequence). This CDR3 is built from 16 residues. CDR3 bases: TGTGCCAGCAGGTATTCGGATAGCGGAGTGAATCAGCCCCAGCATTTT. It specifies CASRYSDSGVNQPQHF.

This chain's CDR3 is CASSDRGAGGYTF. The DNA for the CDR3 is TGTGCCAGCAGTGACCGGGGGGCGGGTGGCTACACCTTC. This chain uses TRBV2 with TRBJ1-2, with D perhaps TRBD1 (6 bases). Germline CDR1 and CDR2: SNHLY and FYNNEI. V was trimmed by 3 bases and J by 7 bases, leaving 12 bases between them. The CDR3 loop spans 13 amino acids.

The V and J genes are TRBV9 and TRBJ2-5, with D maybe TRBD2 (5 bases). This CDR3 has 15 amino acids. V was cut by 0 bases and J by 3 bases, with 12 bases left in between. Per the germline V gene, CDR1 is SGDLS and CDR2 is YYNGEE. CDR3 bases: TGTGCCAGCAGCGTAGAGGTTGAGGGCAAAGAGACCCAGTACTTC. This encodes CASSVEVEGKETQYF.

The chain couples TRBV6-6 to TRBJ1-1; tentative D call: TRBD1 (5 bases). CDR1 and CDR2 from the germline V gene are MNHNY and SVGAGI (reference sequence). V lost 0 bases and J lost 10, with 15 bases in between. The CDR3 has 14 amino acids. CDR3 nucleotides: TGTGCCAGCAGTTACTCGAACGGGGGGGAGGGAGCTTTCTTT. It yields the protein CASSYSNGGEGAFF.

V gene TRBV5-1 combines with J gene TRBJ2-5; 8 bases align to TRBD1. The better agreement between TRBJ2-7 and the DNA end casts doubt on the J call. CDR3 size: 15 residues. The germline V gene encodes CDR1 SGHRS and CDR2 YFSETQ. The CDR3 reads CASSLGQGAPYEQYF. CDR3 in DNA: TGCGCCAGCAGCTTGGGTCAGGGGGCCCCCTACGAGCAGTACTTC.